This T cell receptor (beta chain) is from a study of T cell changes during pregnancy in multiple sclerosis (dated by TCRdb to the late 2010s). Turning to the overall study: In women with multiple sclerosis, the researchers looked at how the T cell repertoire shifted as pregnancy progressed.

Library method: the immunoSEQ multiplex PCR assay. TCRdb stores this immuneACCESS table with in-frame sequences only. Part of the clones is absent; in the studies checked, under half of the shortfall reflects unresolved V genes, and no reason is known for the rest. This sample holds approximately 41,000 clones; more than 75% were observed only once. The ten largest clonotypes hold approximately 0.7% of the sample. The cysteine opens and the phenylalanine closes a CDR3 of 17 amino acids. This entry keeps only the CDR3 DNA: 51 bases, framed from base 1. The germline V gene provides CDR1 SGHDN and CDR2 FVKESK. The trim is 4 bases for V and 0 bases for J, with a gap of 18 bases between the germline ends. Remarks on this clone: Its antigen remains undetermined. No base-level quality is on record; no much larger clone is a single base apart.

Rearrangement joined TRBV14 to TRBJ1-2; the D gene is not confidently resolved. The sequenced sample was CD4+ T cells from peripheral blood mononuclear cells, obtained in the second trimester of pregnancy. The receptor comes from a female donor in good health, enrolled as a control in a pregnancy study. The CDR3 protein is CASSRRQAAASNYGYTF. DNA sequence: TGTGCCAGCAGCCGAAGACAAGCGGCGGCTTCTAACTATGGCTACACCTTC.